The next 19 T cell receptor beta chains were all read from a single sample in a study of OX40 agonist ivuxolimab in advanced cancers. Measured with immunoSEQ multiplex PCR; TCRdb has only the in-frame clones, and not every one. The profile covers about 20,000 clones, with less than 90% appearing a single time and 29% taken by the ten largest. The source was CD4+ or CD8+ T cells sorted from blood, collected in a trial of the OX40 agonist ivuxolimab. These receptor sequences come from an adult with an advanced solid tumor such as melanoma, head and neck, liver or kidney cancer.

This clone was detected only once. The genes are TRBV9 and TRBJ2-5, with D perhaps matching TRBD1 (6 bases). Germline V CDR1 and CDR2: SGDLS, YYNGEE. V gave up 0 bases and J gave up 5 bases, with 20 bases separating them. This CDR3 has 17 residues. For the CDR3, the DNA is TGTGCCAGCAGCGTAGCTGGACAGATCGGCGGTTATGAGACCCAGTACTTC. Amino acid sequence: CASSVAGQIGGYETQYF.

The V call is TRBV29-1, the J call TRBJ2-1; D is perhaps TRBD1 (5 bases). This CDR3 is 13 amino acids long. Germline V gene data show CDR1 as SQVTM and CDR2 as ANQGSEA. The V end lost 7 bases, the J end lost 1 base, and 11 bases lay between the germline ends. This chain's CDR3 is CSGGFISYNEQFF. The CDR3 nucleotides are TGCAGCGGGGGCTTTATTTCCTACAATGAGCAGTTCTTC.

The V call is TRBV4-1, the J call TRBJ1-2; no reliable D call. This CDR3 is 16 amino acids long. V shed 7 bases and J shed 4 bases, with 22 bases lying between them. Per germline, CDR1 MGHRA and CDR2 YSYEKL. This chain's CDR3 is CASTSGLNSVGYGYTF. The CDR3 DNA reads as TGCGCCAGCACCTCCGGCCTTAATAGTGTAGGCTATGGCTACACCTTC.

V is TRBV27 and J is TRBJ2-1; 12 bases line up with TRBD2. The length of the CDR3 is 17 residues. With 5 bases clipped from V and 1 base from J, the junction kept 6 bases outside the gene matches. CDR1 is MNHEY and CDR2 is SMNVEV in the germline V gene (reference sequence). In DNA, the CDR3 is TGTGCCAGCAGTCAGAGACTAGCGGGGGTTTCCTACAATGAGCAGTTCTTC. Protein sequence: CASSQRLAGVSYNEQFF.

The rearrangement links TRBV5-1 to TRBJ2-7; TRBD2 agrees at 8 bases. The J segment lost 4 bases and the V segment lost 0 bases, leaving 6 bases of the junction unmatched. The CDR3 runs 15 residues. CDR1 and CDR2 (germline): SGHRS, YFSETQ. For the CDR3, the DNA is TGCGCCAGCAGCTTGGCCCCCGGGGGGGGGTACGAGCAGTACTTC. It encodes CASSLAPGGGYEQYF.

This clone is deemed medium-sized. CDR3 sequence (DNA): TGTGCCAGCAGCTTGGTTTGGGATCAGAATCAGCCCCAGCATTTT. This translates into CASSLVWDQNQPQHF. The J gene is TRBJ1-5, the V gene TRBV5-5; D not resolved. Trimming stripped 0 bases from V and 4 bases from J, with 11 bases between. Germline values: CDR1 SGHKS, CDR2 YYEKEE (reference sequence). The CDR3 has 15 amino acids. Based on the CDR3 plus reference TRBV5-5 and TRBJ1-5, the full variable domain is DAGVTQSPTHLIKTRGQQVTLRCSPISGHKSVSWYQQVLGQGPQFIFQYYEKEERGRGNFPDRFSARQFPNYSSELNVNALLLGDSALYLCASSLVWDQNQPQHFGDGTRLSIL.

The chain links TRBV11-2 to TRBJ2-3, with D unresolved. CDR3 size: 17 residues. The V end was cut by 3 bases, the J end by 4 bases, with 20 bases between. CDR1 is SGHAT and CDR2 is FQNNGV in the germline V gene. The CDR3 DNA sequence: TGTGCCAGCAGCTTTGCTATTTGGGCGAGCGACCCAGATACGCAGTATTTT. This gives the protein CASSFAIWASDPDTQYF.

The gene calls are TRBV28 and TRBJ2-3; the D is unclear. CDR1 is MDHEN, CDR2 SYDVKM, per germline. The CDR3 has 15 amino acids. Trimming cost V 5 bases and J 0 bases, with 12 bases left between them. The CDR3 DNA follows: TGTGCCAGCAGTCCCCTTTTGGCGAGCACAGATACGCAGTATTTT. Its protein product is CASSPLLASTDTQYF.

The chain joins TRBV7-6 to TRBJ1-2, with 9 bases aligning to TRBD1. The germline V gene has CDR1 SGHVS and CDR2 FNYEAQ. This CDR3 comprises 15 residues. The ends lost 1 base at V and 8 bases at J; junction bases unmatched: 8. For the CDR3, the DNA is TGTGCCAGCAGCTTAGAGGAAACAGGGGGCCTGGGCTACACCTTC. Translating gives CASSLEETGGLGYTF.

This chain joins TRBV6-5 and TRBJ1-5; 7 bases map to TRBD1. This CDR3 has 15 amino acids. V shed 8 bases and J 7 bases; nucleotides not matched to a gene: 14. Germline CDR1 MNHEY, CDR2 SVGAGI. Here the CDR3 reads CASWGWTGPGQPQHF. CDR3 sequence (DNA): TGTGCCAGCTGGGGATGGACAGGCCCAGGGCAGCCCCAGCATTTT.

A note on this clone: Additional DNA sequences in this sample encode the identical CDR3. V is TRBV4-1 and J is TRBJ2-1, with TRBD2 identical over 8 bases. Germline-derived CDR1 and CDR2 are MGHRA and YSYEKL. The CDR3 is 16 residues long. The V gene end was trimmed by 1 base and the J gene end by 3 bases; junction bases not matched to a gene: 5. The CDR3 bases are TGCGCCAGCAGCCAAGGAACCGGGACTAGCTACAATGAGCAGTTCTTC. It encodes CASSQGTGTSYNEQFF.

V usage is TRBV14 and J usage is TRBJ1-1; D unresolved. Trimming left V 0 bases short and J 3 bases short, with 17 bases between. Germline values: CDR1 SGHDN, CDR2 FVKESK. The CDR3 is made up of 17 amino acids. The CDR3, as DNA: TGTGCCAGCAGCCAAGATCATTATGGTCGGTGGGACACTGAAGCTTTCTTT. Translating gives CASSQDHYGRWDTEAFF.

V gene TRBV6-5 combines with J gene TRBJ2-7; D perhaps matches TRBD2 (5 bases). The germline V gene encodes CDR1 MNHEY and CDR2 SVGAGI. The length of the CDR3 is 13 residues. The germline V and J ends were trimmed by 5 bases and 4 bases, with 12 bases remaining between them. The CDR3 loop is CASSPDSGYEQYF. CDR3 nucleotide sequence: TGTGCCAGCAGTCCCGATTCGGGATACGAGCAGTACTTC.

The CDR3 sequence is CASSQTSGNTYEQYF. CDR3 bases: TGTGCCAGCAGCCAAACTAGCGGGAACACCTACGAGCAGTACTTC. The genes are TRBV5-4 and TRBJ2-7; 10 nucleotides match TRBD2. The CDR3 is 15 residues long. From germline, CDR1 is SGHNT and CDR2 YYREEE (reference sequence). Germline trimming cut 4 bases from V and 2 bases from J; bases unmatched to any gene: 6.

This chain uses TRBV9 with TRBJ1-2, with 9 bases that match TRBD1. V was clipped by 3 bases and J by 3 bases; unmatched bases: 12. Germline V gene sequence: CDR1 SGDLS, CDR2 YYNGEE. This CDR3 is built from 17 residues. The CDR3 reads CASSASTGGAWDYGYTF. Written as DNA, the CDR3 is TGTGCCAGCAGCGCCTCTACAGGGGGCGCTTGGGACTATGGCTACACCTTC.

The rearrangement joins TRBV6-1 to TRBJ2-7; D possibly corresponds to TRBD2 (5 bases). Germline loops: CDR1 MNHNS, CDR2 SASEGT. The CDR3 has 14 amino acids. Trimming shortened V by 2 bases and J by 1 base, and 9 bases separated the two germline ends. CDR3 region: CASSEWSGSYEQYF. In nucleotides, the CDR3 is TGTGCCAGCAGTGAATGGTCGGGGTCCTACGAGCAGTACTTC.

This chain joins TRBV12-5 and TRBJ2-7; no reliable D call. The CDR3 length is 12 residues. CDR1 is LGHNT and CDR2 is FRNRAP in the germline V gene. With 6 bases removed from V and 2 bases from J, the gap between germline ends came to 8 bases. CDR3 in amino acids: CASGLSAYEQYF. The CDR3 DNA sequence: TGTGCTAGTGGCCTCAGCGCCTACGAGCAGTACTTC.

J is TRBJ1-4 and V is TRBV2, with 9 bases that match TRBD1. The ends lost 6 bases at V and 8 bases at J; junction bases unmatched: 7. This CDR3 comprises 14 residues. The germline gives CDR1 SNHLY, CDR2 FYNNEI. CDR3 loop: CASRIQGAMEKLFF. For the CDR3, the DNA is TGTGCCAGCAGGATACAGGGGGCGATGGAAAAACTGTTTTTT. Filled out from reference TRBV2 and TRBJ1-4, the complete variable domain reads EPEVTQTPSHQVTQMGQEVILRCVPISNHLYFYWYRQILGQKVEFLVSFYNNEISEKSEIFDDQFSVERPDGSNFTLKIRSTKLEDSAMYFCASRIQGAMEKLFFGSGTQLSVL.

Remarks on this clone: A far larger clone is off by one base, so a read error is likely. Other DNA variants within this sample encode the same CDR3. This CDR3 reads CASSLLEYGSQYEQYF. For the CDR3, the DNA is TGTGCCAGCAGCCTTCTTGAATACGGTTCCCAATACGAGCAGTACTTC. The chain joins TRBV11-3 to TRBJ2-7; D not resolved. The CDR3 runs 16 residues. CDR1 is SGHNT, CDR2 YENEEA, per germline. V was pared by 5 bases and J by 4 bases, with 21 bases between.